This T cell receptor beta chain was observed in a study of T-cell reconstitution after alpha-beta-depleted transplantation in children. This clonotype was detected ten times or more. Germline V gives CDR1 SGHDN, CDR2 FVKESK. Trimming took off 4 bases at V and 7 bases at J, with 16 bases between the two ends. The CDR3 has 15 amino acids. Library preparation (for TCRbeta) was performed with unique molecular identifiers. TCRdb passed the PCR reads through MiXCR, listing each CDR3 protein once. The data contain 5,000 to 7,500 distinct CDR3 sequences, roughly 10% of them singletons. The chain employs TRBV14 and TRBJ1-4; weak D call: TRBD1 (6 bases). This receptor was obtained from a child younger than two who had a stem cell transplant for acute myeloid leukemia, so the T cells may come from the graft donor. The sequenced sample was PBMCs, mostly from graft donor cells, obtained 180 days after TCRalphabeta/CD19-depleted stem cell transplant. This CDR3 reads CASSPLGGFGEKLFF. CDR3 DNA: TGTGCCAGCAGCCCCCTCGGGGGCTTTGGTGAAAAACTGTTTTTT.